Listed here is a single T cell receptor beta chain. Its antigen has not been determined. Base qualities were left out, and no much larger clone turns up one base away. The entry originates in a study of immune evolution from preneoplasia to lung adenocarcinoma (dated by TCRdb to the early 2020s). Turning to the overall study: HLA loss of heterozygosity was seen in approximately 6.7%, 15% and 36% of AIS, MIA and ADC lesions, and in no AAH lesions. Resected precursor lesions (AAH, AIS, MIA) and invasive adenocarcinomas were compared against paired morphologically normal lung tissue. Sample size was based on specimen availability rather than a prior power calculation. According to the study, 100 to 120 samples went through TCR sequencing. A total of roughly 46 patients contributed TCR sequencing data. POLYSOLVER was used to infer class I HLA alleles from exome data, and LOHHLA was used to detect allele-specific HLA loss. Whole exome sequencing and methylation data from the same cohort of nodules were integrated with the immune data. The study combined immune gene expression, TCR sequencing and multiplex immunofluorescence to profile immune contexture across lung adenocarcinoma precursors and invasive adenocarcinoma. A total of around 56 patients with pulmonary nodules who underwent surgical resection were included in the overall cohort. General study outcomes and caveats: Compared with EGFR-mutant or double wild-type lesions, KRAS-mutant nodules had the highest T cell clonality. Top T cell clone frequencies were highest in normal lung and appeared to decrease progressively from AAH through AIS, MIA and invasive adenocarcinoma. The findings rested on association rather than direct causation, and larger cohorts with long-term follow-up and longitudinal biopsies were considered necessary. The highest clonality was observed in normal lung, whereas higher T cell density and diversity but lower clonality appeared to be present in later-stage lesions. Because every patient came from Japan and China, how well the results apply to Western populations was uncertain.

Resection was performed on patients in Japan or China between the mid-2010s and the late 2010s. Histologic diagnosis of each case was confirmed independently by two lung cancer pathologists on H&E slides. Premalignant or tumor cells were enriched for nucleic acid extraction by macro-dissection performed after pathologic assessment. The AllPrep DNA/RNA FFPE Kit was used to isolate DNA from FFPE tissue. The junction shows trimming of 10 bases on V and 7 bases on J, and the gene matches do not reach 7 bases of it. The germline V gene (reference sequence) gives CDR1 as MNHEY and CDR2 as SMNVEV. From its cysteine to its phenylalanine, the CDR3 spans 13 amino acids. CDR3 DNA is the only sequence kept; it has 39 bases, read in frame from the first base. TCR beta CDR3 regions were sequenced from DNA using the immunoSEQ hsTCRbeta Kit. As for how the authors treated the data: The ImmunoSEQ Analyzer was used to analyse the TCR sequencing data. T cell clonality was defined as 1 minus Pielou's evenness, as computed on productive rearrangements. To measure T cell diversity, the inverse Simpson index was applied to productive templates. T cell density was expressed as TCR beta template counts normalized to usable DNA, with usable DNA estimated by amplifying and sequencing housekeeping genes. Two-sided Kruskal-Wallis tests were used to compare TCR metrics between histologic stages. What TCRdb holds here is the immuneACCESS table cut down to in-frame rearrangements. Part of the clones is not present; checked against another copy, under half of the missing clones reflect an unresolved V gene, and the others are unexplained. V and J calls and clone size come straight from that table; D and trimming were deduced from the DNA. The sample profile shows fewer than 4,500 clones; 60% to 85% of them were found once. Less than 35% of the sample goes to the ten largest clones.

The rearrangement combines TRBV27 with TRBJ2-4; TRBD1 agrees with 10 junctional bases. The clonotype originates from a person between 35 and 60 years old with lung adenocarcinoma. Some clones in this sample may be carry-over from other donors' samples. Sequencing used FFPE invasive lung adenocarcinoma tissue. In light of the paper, this sample's cell subset or site label describes: frankly invasive lung adenocarcinoma (ADC). The CDR3 here reads CATGPDRGNIQYF. The nucleotide sequence is TGTGCCACAGGCCCGGACAGGGGGAACATTCAGTACTTC.